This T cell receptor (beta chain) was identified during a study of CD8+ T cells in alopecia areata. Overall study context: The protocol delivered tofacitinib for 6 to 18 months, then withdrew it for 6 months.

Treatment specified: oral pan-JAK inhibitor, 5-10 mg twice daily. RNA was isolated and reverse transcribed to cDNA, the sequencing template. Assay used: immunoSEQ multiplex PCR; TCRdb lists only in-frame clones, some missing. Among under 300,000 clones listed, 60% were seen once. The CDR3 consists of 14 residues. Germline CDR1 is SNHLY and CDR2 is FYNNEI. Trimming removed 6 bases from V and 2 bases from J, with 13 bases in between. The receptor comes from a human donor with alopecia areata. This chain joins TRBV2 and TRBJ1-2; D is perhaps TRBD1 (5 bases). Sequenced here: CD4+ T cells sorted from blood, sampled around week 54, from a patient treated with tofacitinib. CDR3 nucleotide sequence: TGTGCCAGCAGGGGGGACCGAGGGAACTATGGCTACACCTTC. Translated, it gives CASRGDRGNYGYTF. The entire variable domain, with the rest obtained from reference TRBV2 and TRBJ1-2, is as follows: EPEVTQTPSHQVTQMGQEVILRCVPISNHLYFYWYRQILGQKVEFLVSFYNNEISEKSEIFDDQFSVERPDGSNFTLKIRSTKLEDSAMYFCASRGDRGNYGYTFGSGTRLTVV.